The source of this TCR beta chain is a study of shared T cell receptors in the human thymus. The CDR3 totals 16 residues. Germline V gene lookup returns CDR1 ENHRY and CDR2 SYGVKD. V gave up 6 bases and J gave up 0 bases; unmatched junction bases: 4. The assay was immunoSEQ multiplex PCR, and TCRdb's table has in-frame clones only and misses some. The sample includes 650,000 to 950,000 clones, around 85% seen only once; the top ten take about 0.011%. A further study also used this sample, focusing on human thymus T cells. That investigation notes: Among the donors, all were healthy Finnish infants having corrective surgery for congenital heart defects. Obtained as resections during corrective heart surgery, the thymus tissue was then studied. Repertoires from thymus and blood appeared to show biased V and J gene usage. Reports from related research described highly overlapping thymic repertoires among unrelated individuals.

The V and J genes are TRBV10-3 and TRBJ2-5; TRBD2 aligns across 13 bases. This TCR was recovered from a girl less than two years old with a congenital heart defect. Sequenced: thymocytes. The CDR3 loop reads CAIRPGTSGDQETQYF. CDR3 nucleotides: TGTGCCATCAGGCCGGGGACTAGCGGGGACCAAGAGACCCAGTACTTC.